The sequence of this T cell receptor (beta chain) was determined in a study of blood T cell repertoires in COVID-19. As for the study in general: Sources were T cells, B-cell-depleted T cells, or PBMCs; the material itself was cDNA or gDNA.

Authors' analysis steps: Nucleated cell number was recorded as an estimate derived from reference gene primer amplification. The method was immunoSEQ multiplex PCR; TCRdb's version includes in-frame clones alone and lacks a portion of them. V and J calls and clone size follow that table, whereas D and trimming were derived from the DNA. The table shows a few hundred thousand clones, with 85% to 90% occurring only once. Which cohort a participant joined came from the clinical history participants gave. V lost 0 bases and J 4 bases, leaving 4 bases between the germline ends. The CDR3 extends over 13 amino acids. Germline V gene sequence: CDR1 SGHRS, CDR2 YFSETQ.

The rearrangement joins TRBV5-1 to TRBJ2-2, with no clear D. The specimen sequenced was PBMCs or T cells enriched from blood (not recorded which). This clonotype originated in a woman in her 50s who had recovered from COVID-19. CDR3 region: CASSLGSTGELFF. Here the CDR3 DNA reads TGCGCCAGCAGCTTGGGTAGCACCGGGGAGCTGTTTTTT.